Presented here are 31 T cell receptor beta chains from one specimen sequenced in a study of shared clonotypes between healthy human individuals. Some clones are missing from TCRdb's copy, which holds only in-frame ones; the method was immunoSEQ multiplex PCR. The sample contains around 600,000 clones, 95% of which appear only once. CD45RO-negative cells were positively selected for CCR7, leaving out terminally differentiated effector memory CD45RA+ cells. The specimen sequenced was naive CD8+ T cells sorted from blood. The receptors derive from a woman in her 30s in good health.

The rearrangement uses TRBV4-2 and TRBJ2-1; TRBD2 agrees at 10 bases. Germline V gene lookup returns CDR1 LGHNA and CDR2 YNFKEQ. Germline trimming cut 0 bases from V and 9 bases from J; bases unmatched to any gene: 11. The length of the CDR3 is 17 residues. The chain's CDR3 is CASSQDGPSGRIGEQFF. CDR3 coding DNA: TGTGCCAGCAGCCAAGATGGTCCTAGCGGGAGAATCGGTGAGCAGTTCTTC.

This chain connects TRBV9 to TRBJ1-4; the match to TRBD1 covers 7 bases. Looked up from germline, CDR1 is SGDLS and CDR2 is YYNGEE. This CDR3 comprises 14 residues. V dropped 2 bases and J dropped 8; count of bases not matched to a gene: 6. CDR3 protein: CASSVRGLGEKLFF. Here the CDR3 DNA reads TGTGCCAGCAGCGTTAGGGGGCTTGGGGAAAAACTGTTTTTT.

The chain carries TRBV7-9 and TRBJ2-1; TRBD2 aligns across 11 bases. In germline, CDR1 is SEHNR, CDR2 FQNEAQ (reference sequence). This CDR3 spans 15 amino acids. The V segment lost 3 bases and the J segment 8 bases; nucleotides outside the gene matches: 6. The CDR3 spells CASSFSGRGTDEQFF. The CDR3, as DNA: TGTGCCAGCAGCTTTAGCGGGAGGGGTACGGATGAGCAGTTCTTC.

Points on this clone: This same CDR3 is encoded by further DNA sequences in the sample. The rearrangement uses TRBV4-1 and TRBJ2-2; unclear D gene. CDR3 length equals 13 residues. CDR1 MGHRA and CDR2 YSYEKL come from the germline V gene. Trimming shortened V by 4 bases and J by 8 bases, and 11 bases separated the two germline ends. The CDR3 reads CASSPGRTGELFF. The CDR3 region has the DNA TGCGCCAGCAGCCCAGGAAGAACAGGGGAGCTGTTTTTT.

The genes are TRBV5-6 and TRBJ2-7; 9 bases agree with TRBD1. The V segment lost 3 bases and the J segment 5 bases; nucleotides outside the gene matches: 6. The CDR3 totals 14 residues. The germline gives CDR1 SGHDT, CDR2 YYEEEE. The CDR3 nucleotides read TGTGCCAGCAGCTCCGGGACAGGGTATAACGAGCAGTACTTC. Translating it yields CASSSGTGYNEQYF.

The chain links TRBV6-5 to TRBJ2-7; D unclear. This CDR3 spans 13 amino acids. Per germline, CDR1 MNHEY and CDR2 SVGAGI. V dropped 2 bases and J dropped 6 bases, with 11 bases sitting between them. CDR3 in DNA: TGTGCCAGCAGTTACGCCGGCTTGAGCGAGCAGTACTTC. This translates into CASSYAGLSEQYF.

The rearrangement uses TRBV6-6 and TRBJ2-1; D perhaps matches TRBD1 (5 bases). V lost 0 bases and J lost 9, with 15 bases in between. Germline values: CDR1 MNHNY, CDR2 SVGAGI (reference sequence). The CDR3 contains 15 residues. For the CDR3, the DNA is TGTGCCAGCAGTTACTCGAAGGGGTGGGAAGGTGAGCAGTTCTTC. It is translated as CASSYSKGWEGEQFF.

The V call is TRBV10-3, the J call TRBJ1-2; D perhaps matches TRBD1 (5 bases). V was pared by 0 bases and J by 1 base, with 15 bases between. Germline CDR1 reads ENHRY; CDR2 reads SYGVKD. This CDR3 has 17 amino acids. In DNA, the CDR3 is TGTGCCATCAGTGAGTCCGAGGCAGGGAGTCATAACTATGGCTACACCTTC. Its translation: CAISESEAGSHNYGYTF.

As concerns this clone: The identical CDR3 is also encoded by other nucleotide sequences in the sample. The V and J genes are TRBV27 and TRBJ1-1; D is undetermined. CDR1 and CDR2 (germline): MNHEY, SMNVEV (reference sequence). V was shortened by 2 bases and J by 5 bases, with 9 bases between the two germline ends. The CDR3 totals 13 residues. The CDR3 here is CASSLLGNTEAFF. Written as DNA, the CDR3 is TGTGCCAGCAGTTTACTCGGAAATACTGAAGCTTTCTTT.

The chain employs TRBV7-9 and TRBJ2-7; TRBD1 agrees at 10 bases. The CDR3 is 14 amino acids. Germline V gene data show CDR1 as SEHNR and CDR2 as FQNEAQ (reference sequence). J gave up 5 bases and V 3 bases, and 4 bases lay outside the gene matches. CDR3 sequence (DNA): TGTGCCAGCAGCTTTGACAGGGGGCTACACGAGCAGTACTTC. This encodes CASSFDRGLHEQYF.

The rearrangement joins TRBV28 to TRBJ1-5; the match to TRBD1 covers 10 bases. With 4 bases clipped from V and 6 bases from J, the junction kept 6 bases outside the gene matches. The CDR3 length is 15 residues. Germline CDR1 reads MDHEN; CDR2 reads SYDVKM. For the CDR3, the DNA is TGTGCCAGCAGTTGGACAGGGGGGTTCAGTCAGCCCCAGCATTTT. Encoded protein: CASSWTGGFSQPQHF.

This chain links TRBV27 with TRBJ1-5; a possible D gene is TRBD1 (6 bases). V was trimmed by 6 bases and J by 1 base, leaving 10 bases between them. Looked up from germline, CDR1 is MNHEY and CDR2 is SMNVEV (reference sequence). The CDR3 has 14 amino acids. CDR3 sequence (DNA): TGTGCCAGCAGACAGGGTGAGAGCAATCAGCCCCAGCATTTT. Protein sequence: CASRQGESNQPQHF.

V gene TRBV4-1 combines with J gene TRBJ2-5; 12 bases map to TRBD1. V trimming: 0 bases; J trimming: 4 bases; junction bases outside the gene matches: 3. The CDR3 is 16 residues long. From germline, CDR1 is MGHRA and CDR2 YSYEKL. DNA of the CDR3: TGCGCCAGCAGCCAAGATCGGGGACAGGGGGCAGAGACCCAGTACTTC. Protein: CASSQDRGQGAETQYF.

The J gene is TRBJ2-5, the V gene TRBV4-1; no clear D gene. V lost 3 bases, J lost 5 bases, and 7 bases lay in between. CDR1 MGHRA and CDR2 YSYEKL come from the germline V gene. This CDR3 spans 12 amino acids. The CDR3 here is CASSHTGETQYF. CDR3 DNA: TGCGCCAGCAGCCATACCGGGGAGACCCAGTACTTC.

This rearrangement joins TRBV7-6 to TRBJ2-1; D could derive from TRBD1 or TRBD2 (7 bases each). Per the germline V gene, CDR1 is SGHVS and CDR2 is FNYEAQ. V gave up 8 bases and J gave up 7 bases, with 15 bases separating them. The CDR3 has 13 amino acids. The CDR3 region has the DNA TGTGCCAGCGGGGAGGGGGCGAGGAATGAGCAGTTCTTC. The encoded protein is CASGEGARNEQFF.

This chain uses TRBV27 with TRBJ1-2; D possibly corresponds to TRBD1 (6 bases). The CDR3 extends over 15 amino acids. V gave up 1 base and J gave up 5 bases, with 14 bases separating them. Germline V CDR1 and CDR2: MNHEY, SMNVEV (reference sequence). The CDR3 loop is CASSLLGGGVYGYTF. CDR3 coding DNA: TGTGCCAGCAGTTTATTAGGGGGGGGCGTTTATGGCTACACCTTC.

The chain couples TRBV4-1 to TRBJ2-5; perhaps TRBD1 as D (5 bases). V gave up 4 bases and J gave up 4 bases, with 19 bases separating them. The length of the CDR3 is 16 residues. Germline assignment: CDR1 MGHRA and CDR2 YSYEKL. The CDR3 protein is CASSPPRTPEGETQYF. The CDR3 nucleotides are TGCGCCAGCAGCCCCCCGAGGACACCAGAAGGAGAGACCCAGTACTTC.

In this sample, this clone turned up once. The CDR3 spells CASSSPSDRTDTQYF. CDR3 DNA: TGTGCCAGCAGCTCTCCAAGCGACCGCACAGATACGCAGTATTTT. This chain joins TRBV7-6 and TRBJ2-3; no firm D call. The V gene lost 4 bases and the J gene lost 1 base, with 12 bases spanning the gap. The CDR3 runs to 15 residues. Germline-derived CDR1 and CDR2 are SGHVS and FNYEAQ.

The chain's CDR3 is CASSEDAGADAQYF. The CDR3 nucleotides are TGTGCCAGCAGCGAAGATGCGGGGGCGGACGCCCAGTACTTC. The chain employs TRBV9 and TRBJ2-5; possible D gene TRBD2, 7 bases. Germline V gives CDR1 SGDLS, CDR2 YYNGEE. Trimming took 3 bases from V and 9 from J, leaving 18 bases between them. The CDR3 has 14 amino acids.

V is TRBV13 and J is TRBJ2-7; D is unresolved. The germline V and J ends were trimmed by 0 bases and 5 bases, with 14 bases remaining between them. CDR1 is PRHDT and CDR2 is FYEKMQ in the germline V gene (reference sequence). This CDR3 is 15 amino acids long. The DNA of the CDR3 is TGTGCCAGCAGCTTAGGCTCCCCTAGTACTAACGAGCAGTACTTC. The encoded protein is CASSLGSPSTNEQYF.

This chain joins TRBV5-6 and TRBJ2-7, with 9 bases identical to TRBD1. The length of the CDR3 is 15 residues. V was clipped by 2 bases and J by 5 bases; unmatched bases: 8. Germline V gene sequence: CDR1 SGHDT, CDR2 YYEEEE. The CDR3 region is CASSFPGTGINEQYF. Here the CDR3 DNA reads TGTGCCAGCAGCTTTCCCGGGACAGGGATCAACGAGCAGTACTTC.

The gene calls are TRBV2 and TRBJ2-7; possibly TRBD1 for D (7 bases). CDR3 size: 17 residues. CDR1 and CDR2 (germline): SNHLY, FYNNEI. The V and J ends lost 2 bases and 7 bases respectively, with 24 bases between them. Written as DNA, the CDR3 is TGTGCCAGCAGTGAATATGGAGGGGACAGACAAGGATCTGAGCAGTACTTC. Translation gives CASSEYGGDRQGSEQYF.

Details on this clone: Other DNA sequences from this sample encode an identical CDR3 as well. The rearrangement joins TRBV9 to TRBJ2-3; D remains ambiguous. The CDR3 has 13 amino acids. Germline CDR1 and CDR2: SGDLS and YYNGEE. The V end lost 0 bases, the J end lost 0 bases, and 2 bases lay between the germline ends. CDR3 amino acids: CASSVESTDTQYF. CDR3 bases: TGTGCCAGCAGCGTAGAGAGCACAGATACGCAGTATTTT.

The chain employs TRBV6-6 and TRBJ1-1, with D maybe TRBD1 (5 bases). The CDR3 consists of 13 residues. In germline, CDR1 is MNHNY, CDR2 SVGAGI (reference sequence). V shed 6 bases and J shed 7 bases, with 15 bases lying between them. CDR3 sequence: CASSPWGTSEAFF. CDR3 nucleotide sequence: TGTGCCAGCAGCCCATGGGGGACCAGTGAAGCTTTCTTT.

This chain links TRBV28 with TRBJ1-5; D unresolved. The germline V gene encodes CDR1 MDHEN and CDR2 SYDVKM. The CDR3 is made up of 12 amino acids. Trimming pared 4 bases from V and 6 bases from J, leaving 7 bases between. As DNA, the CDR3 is TGTGCCAGCAGTTCTAGTTCTCAGCCCCAGCATTTT. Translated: CASSSSSQPQHF. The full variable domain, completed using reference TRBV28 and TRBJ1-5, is DVKVTQSSRYLVKRTGEKVFLECVQDMDHENMFWYRQDPGLGLRLIYFSYDVKMKEKGDIPEGYSVSREKKERFSLILESASTNQTSMYLCASSSSSQPQHFGDGTRLSIL.

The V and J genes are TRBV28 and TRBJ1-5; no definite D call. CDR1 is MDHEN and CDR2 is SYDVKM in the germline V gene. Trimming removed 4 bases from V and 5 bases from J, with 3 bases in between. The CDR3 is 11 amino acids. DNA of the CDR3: TGTGCCAGCAGTTCCCATCAGCCCCAGCATTTT. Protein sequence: CASSSHQPQHF. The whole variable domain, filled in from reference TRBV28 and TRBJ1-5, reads DVKVTQSSRYLVKRTGEKVFLECVQDMDHENMFWYRQDPGLGLRLIYFSYDVKMKEKGDIPEGYSVSREKKERFSLILESASTNQTSMYLCASSSHQPQHFGDGTRLSIL.

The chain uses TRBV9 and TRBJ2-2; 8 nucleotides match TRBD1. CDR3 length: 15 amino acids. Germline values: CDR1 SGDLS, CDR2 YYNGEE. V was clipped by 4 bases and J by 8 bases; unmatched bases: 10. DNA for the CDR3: TGTGCCAGCAGCTCCCGGACAGGGCGTGCGGGGGAGCTGTTTTTT. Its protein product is CASSSRTGRAGELFF.

CDR3 protein: CASSFRRGDEQYF. CDR3 bases: TGTGCCAGCAGTTTTCGACGCGGCGACGAGCAGTACTTC. The chain has TRBV28 and TRBJ2-7; D unclear. V was cut by 3 bases and J by 5 bases, with 11 bases left in between. CDR1 and CDR2 from the germline V gene are MDHEN and SYDVKM. This CDR3 is 13 amino acids long.

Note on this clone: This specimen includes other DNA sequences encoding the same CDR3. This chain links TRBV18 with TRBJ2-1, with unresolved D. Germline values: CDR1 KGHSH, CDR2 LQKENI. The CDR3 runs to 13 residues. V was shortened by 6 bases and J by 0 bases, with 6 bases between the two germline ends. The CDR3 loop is CASSPGSYNEQFF. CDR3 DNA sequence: TGTGCCAGCTCTCCCGGCTCCTACAATGAGCAGTTCTTC.

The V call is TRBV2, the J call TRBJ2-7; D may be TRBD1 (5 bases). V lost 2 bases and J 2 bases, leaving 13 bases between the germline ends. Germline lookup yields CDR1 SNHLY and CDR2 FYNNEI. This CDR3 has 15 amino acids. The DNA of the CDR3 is TGTGCCAGCAGTGAATTCCAGGGTGGGCCCTACGAGCAGTACTTC. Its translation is CASSEFQGGPYEQYF.

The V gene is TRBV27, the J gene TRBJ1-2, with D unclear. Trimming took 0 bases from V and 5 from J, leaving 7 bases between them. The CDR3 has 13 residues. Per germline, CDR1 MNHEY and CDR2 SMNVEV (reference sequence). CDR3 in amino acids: CASSLSSRYGYTF. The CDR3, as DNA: TGTGCCAGCAGTTTATCGTCCCGGTATGGCTACACCTTC.